The entry that follows covers one T cell receptor beta chain sequence. Its antigen remains unidentified. The CDR3 spans 13 residues. Germline loops: CDR1 LGHNA, CDR2 YNFKEQ. V trimming: 4 bases; J trimming: 7 bases; junction bases outside the gene matches: 2. This entry comes from a study of response to subunit inactivated influenza vaccine. Study-wide points: There was a suggestion from the authors that each seasonal influenza vaccination recruits few new T cells.

TCRdb recomputed calls from the RT-PCR reads with MiXCR, one row per CDR3 protein. The sample lists roughly 460,000 distinct CDR3 sequences; roughly 9.7% were seen once. The V and J genes are TRBV4-2 and TRBJ1-1, with 11 positions matching TRBD1. The source material was PBMCs from blood, sampled about 40 days after vaccination. This sequence originates from a man aged 50 to 59 who received an inactivated influenza vaccine. CDR3 in DNA: TGTGCCAGCAGCCCGGACAGGGGGCGTGAAGCTTTCTTT. Translating gives CASSPDRGREAFF.